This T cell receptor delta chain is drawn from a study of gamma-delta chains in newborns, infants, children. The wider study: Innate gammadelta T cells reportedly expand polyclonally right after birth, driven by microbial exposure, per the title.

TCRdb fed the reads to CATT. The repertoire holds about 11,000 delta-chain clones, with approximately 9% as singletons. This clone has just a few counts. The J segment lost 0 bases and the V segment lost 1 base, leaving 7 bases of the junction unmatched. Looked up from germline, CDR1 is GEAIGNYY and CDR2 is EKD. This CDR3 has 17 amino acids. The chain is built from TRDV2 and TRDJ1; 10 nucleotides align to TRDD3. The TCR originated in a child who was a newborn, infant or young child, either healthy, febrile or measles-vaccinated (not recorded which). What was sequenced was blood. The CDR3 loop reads CACDTLGDDGNTDKLIF. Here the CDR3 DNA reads TGTGCCTGTGACACACTGGGGGATGATGGGAACACCGATAAACTCATCTTT.